This TCR beta chain comes out of a study of human T cells and chemical hapten exposure. CDR1 and CDR2 from the germline V gene are KGHSH and LQKENI. Losses at the gene ends were 1 base for V and 0 bases for J; bases not matched to a gene: 10. The CDR3 totals 19 residues. Indicated time point: patch test 2, 6 weeks after DPC sensitization. The treatment: therapeutic diphenylcyclopropenone sensitization with weekly scalp DPC. Study conclusions and caveats: As patch test score rose, PT1 expanded TCR counts tended to rise as well.

One entry per CDR3 protein, called by TCRdb with MiXCR from the RACE reads. The table shows tens of thousands of distinct CDR3 sequences, with about 11% occurring only once. This clonotype was seen a handful of times. The antigen is unknown. The source of this sequence is a man aged 35 to 55 with alopecia areata. Some clones in this sample may be carry-over from other donors' samples. The sequences come from whole blood, collected in connection with sensitization to the hapten diphenylcyclopropenone (DPC). The chain uses TRBV18 and TRBJ2-3; TRBD1 aligns across 10 bases. The chain's CDR3 is CASSPRAGQGTASTDTQYF. CDR3 nucleotide sequence: TGTGCCAGCTCACCACGGGCGGGACAGGGGACTGCTAGCACAGATACGCAGTATTTT.